Sequencing of this TCR beta chain was carried out in a study of spatial heterogeneity in lung cancer. In the study overall: Alpha-chain sequences were consistently detected less often than beta-chain sequences.

Time point described: sample taken at primary tumor resection. Unsorted whole RNA of tumor, nontumor lung or frozen PBMC was sequenced. This clonotype was seen at least ten times. Carried by each TCR cDNA molecule was a unique molecular identifier. TCRdb re-derived calls from the 5' RACE reads in MiXCR, one entry per CDR3 protein. The data hold thousands of distinct CDR3 sequences, with about 5% observed a single time. The specimen comprised normal lung tissue next to the tumor, sampled at surgery. The TCR originated in a female donor with early-stage non-small cell lung cancer.

The CDR3 sequence is CASSQSPGGKAFF. The CDR3 nucleotides read TGTGCCAGCAGCCAATCCCCGGGGGGGAAAGCTTTCTTT. The V gene is TRBV14, the J gene TRBJ1-1; TRBD1 might be the D (5 bases). V lost 2 bases and J 9 bases, leaving 13 bases between the germline ends. The length of the CDR3 is 13 residues. CDR1 and CDR2 from the germline V gene are SGHDN and FVKESK.